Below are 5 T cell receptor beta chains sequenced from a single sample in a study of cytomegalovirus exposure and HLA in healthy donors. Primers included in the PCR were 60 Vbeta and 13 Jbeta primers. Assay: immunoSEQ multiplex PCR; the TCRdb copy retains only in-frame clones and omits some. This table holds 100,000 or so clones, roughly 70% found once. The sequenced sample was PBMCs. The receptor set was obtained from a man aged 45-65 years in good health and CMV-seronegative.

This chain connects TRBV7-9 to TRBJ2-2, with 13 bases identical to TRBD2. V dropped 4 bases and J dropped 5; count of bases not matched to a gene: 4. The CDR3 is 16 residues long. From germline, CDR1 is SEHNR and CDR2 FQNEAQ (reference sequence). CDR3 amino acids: CASSSTSGRGTGELFF. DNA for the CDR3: TGTGCCAGCAGCTCCACTAGCGGGAGGGGGACCGGGGAGCTGTTTTTT.

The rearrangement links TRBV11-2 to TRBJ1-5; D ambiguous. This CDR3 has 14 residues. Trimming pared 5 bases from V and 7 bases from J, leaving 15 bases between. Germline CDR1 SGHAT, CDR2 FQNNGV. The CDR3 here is CASSRLGYGQPQHF. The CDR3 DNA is TGTGCCAGCAGCCGTCTCGGGTATGGACAGCCCCAGCATTTT.

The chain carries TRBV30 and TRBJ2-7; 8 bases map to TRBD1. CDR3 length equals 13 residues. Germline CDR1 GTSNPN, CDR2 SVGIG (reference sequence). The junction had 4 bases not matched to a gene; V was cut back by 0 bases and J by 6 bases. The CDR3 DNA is TGTGCCTGGAGTGTACGACAGGGGTTCGAGCAGTACTTC. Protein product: CAWSVRQGFEQYF.

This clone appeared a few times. CDR3 nucleotide sequence: TGTGCCAGCAGCTTAAAGCGGGGAGGCGAGCAGTACTTC. Protein: CASSLKRGGEQYF. J is TRBJ2-7 and V is TRBV5-6, with 7 bases that match TRBD2. The germline V gene encodes CDR1 SGHDT and CDR2 YYEEEE. V shed 2 bases, J shed 6 bases, and the junction held 5 bases outside the gene matches. The CDR3 has 13 residues.

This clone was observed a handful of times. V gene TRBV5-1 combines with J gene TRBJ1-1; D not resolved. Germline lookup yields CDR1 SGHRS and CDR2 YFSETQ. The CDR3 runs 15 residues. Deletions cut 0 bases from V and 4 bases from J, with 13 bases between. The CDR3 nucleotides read TGCGCCAGCAGCTTGGCTACAGCTGTAGTCACTGAAGCTTTCTTT. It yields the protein CASSLATAVVTEAFF.